These T cell receptor beta chains were read from a single sample in a study of T cells in Graves' hyperthyroidism and ophthalmopathy. Using its own MiXCR run on the multiplex PCR reads, TCRdb lists one record per CDR3 protein. The sample contains about 610,000 distinct CDR3 sequences, approximately 15% of which appear only once. Sequenced material: blood. These receptors all come from a woman between 40 and 50 years old with Graves' ophthalmopathy. CDR3s include the opening cysteine and the closing phenylalanine or tryptophan. The D gene is left open where the match is weak. Only part of the rows carry a size: once, few, many, or a class if the clone is expanded.

TRBJ2-5,NA,many,TRBV6-1,TGTGCCAGCAGTGTTCTGACCAGGGGAGGTCCTCAAGAGACCCAGTACTTC,CASSVLTRGGPQETQYF
TRBJ2-7,TRBD1,NA,TRBV4-1,TGCGCCAGCAGCCAAGATAGCAGGACAGGAACCTACGAGCAGTACTTC,CASSQDSRTGTYEQYF
TRBJ2-2,NA,NA,TRBV27,TGTGCCAGCAGTTTATCGCCAGGTGGAGTATCTACCGGGGAGCTGTTTTTT,CASSLSPGGVSTGELFF
TRBJ2-1,NA,many,TRBV11-2,TGTGCCAGCGGGTGGTGGAGCTTTGAGCAGTTCTTC,CASGWWSFEQFF
TRBJ1-2,TRBD1,few,TRBV20-1,TGCAGTGCGGCGAAGGGGTCAGGGGGCAACTATGGCTACACCTTC,CSAAKGSGGNYGYTF
TRBJ1-4,TRBD1,NA,TRBV7-9,TGTGCCAGCAGCTTTCTCGGACAGGTAGAAAAACTGTTTTTT,CASSFLGQVEKLFF
TRBJ2-7,NA,few,TRBV5-1,TGCGCCAGCAGCACCAGGGACCTTTACGAGCAGTACTTC,CASSTRDLYEQYF
TRBJ2-7,TRBD2,many,TRBV28,TGTGCCAGCAGTCCAACTAGCGGAGCCTCCTACGAGCAGTACTTC,CASSPTSGASYEQYF
TRBJ2-3,NA,many,TRBV18,TGTGCCAGCTCACTGGACAGCCTCGATACGCAGTATTTT,CASSLDSLDTQYF
TRBJ1-6,TRBD1,NA,TRBV6-1,TGTGCCAGCAGCCACCCTCGGGACAGGGCCAACTCACCCCTCCACTTT,CASSHPRDRANSPLHF
TRBJ1-1,TRBD1,few,TRBV5-4,TGTGCCAGCAGCCCGGGACAGGAGAAGACCCAGGCTTTCTTT,CASSPGQEKTQAFF
TRBJ2-5,NA,few,TRBV20-1,TGCAGTGCTAGAGATACCCGGAGTCAAAAAGAGACCCAGTACTTC,CSARDTRSQKETQYF
TRBJ2-7,NA,many,TRBV2,TGTGCCAGCAGTGTTCGGGCAACTATTTCCTACGAGCAGTACTTC,CASSVRATISYEQYF
TRBJ2-1,NA,NA,TRBV14,TGTGCCAGCAGCCAAGATCGATCCTCCCCAGACTACGAGCAGTTCTTC,CASSQDRSSPDYEQFF
TRBJ2-2,TRBD2,NA,TRBV27,TGTGCCAGCAGTTTAACCTCACCTCGGTTAGCGGGGGACACCGGGGAGCTGTTTTTT,CASSLTSPRLAGDTGELFF
TRBJ1-5,NA,many,TRBV6-1,TGTGGTGTCAGGCAGGGAATGTCCCAGCCCCAGCATTTT,CGVRQGMSQPQHF
TRBJ2-1,TRBD2,many,TRBV2,TGTGCCAGCGTACTAGCGGGAGGAGGCAATGAGCAGTTCTTC,CASVLAGGGNEQFF
TRBJ2-1,NA,few,TRBV9,TGTGCCAGCAGCGTAGCAGGATTGGGTGAGCAGTTCTTC,CASSVAGLGEQFF
TRBJ2-1,TRBD1,NA,TRBV3-1,TGTGCCAGCAGCAGGGACAGGGGTGAGCAGTTCTTC,CASSRDRGEQFF
TRBJ2-7,NA,few,TRBV30,TGTGCCTGCCAGAGAGGGACATTGAGCTCCTACGAGCAGTACTTC,CACQRGTLSSYEQYF
TRBJ1-1,NA,many,TRBV14,TGTGCCAGCAGCCAAGTTTTAGACACTGAAGCTTTCTTT,CASSQVLDTEAFF
TRBJ2-3,NA,few,TRBV20-1,TGCAGTGCTCCCTGGAGGCGGGGGCCAGATACGCAGTATTTT,CSAPWRRGPDTQYF
TRBJ2-1,NA,NA,TRBV7-2,TGTGCCAGCAGCTTAGTGGGCTCCTTGGGCTCCTACAATGAGCAGTTCTTC,CASSLVGSLGSYNEQFF
TRBJ2-3,NA,few,TRBV12-3/TRBV12-4,TGTGCCAGCAGTCCCGGGCCTAGCCCAGATACGCAGTATTTT,CASSPGPSPDTQYF
TRBJ2-3,TRBD1,many,TRBV6-1,TGTGCCAGCAGGAACAGGGGCCTTAGCACAGATACGCAGTATTTT,CASRNRGLSTDTQYF
TRBJ2-5,TRBD2,many,TRBV2,TGTGCCAGCACCTACGGCGGGAGCTCGAAGACCCAGTACTTC,CASTYGGSSKTQYF
TRBJ2-3,NA,many,TRBV4-1,TGCGCCAGCAGCCAAGATGTAAGCACAGATACGCAGTATTTT,CASSQDVSTDTQYF
TRBJ2-7,NA,NA,TRBV30,TGTGCCTGGGGCGGGGTTTCCTACGAGCAGTACTTC,CAWGGVSYEQYF
TRBJ1-2,TRBD1,many,TRBV6-1,TGTGCCAGCAGGCAGAGATGGGACAGGGGCTATGGCTACACCTTC,CASRQRWDRGYGYTF
TRBJ2-7,NA,many,TRBV7-8,TGTGCCAGCAGCTTCTCTCCCGAGGTGGGGGAGCAGTACTTC,CASSFSPEVGEQYF
TRBJ2-7,NA,many,TRBV5-8,TGTGCCAGCAGCTTGGCCGGGCACGGCTCCTACGAGCAGTACTTC,CASSLAGHGSYEQYF
TRBJ2-7,TRBD2,many,TRBV10-1,TGCGCCAGTAGCCGAACCGCTAGCGGGAGTGTCCACGAGCAGTACTTC,CASSRTASGSVHEQYF
TRBJ2-3,TRBD2,NA,TRBV9,TGTGCCAGCAGCGTAGGTCTAGCGGGAGAGCATAGTACGCAGTATTTT,CASSVGLAGEHSTQYF
TRBJ2-1,NA,NA,TRBV7-2,TGTGCCAGCAGCAAGATTGGAGTGGGAAGGTCCTACAATGAGCAGTTCTTC,CASSKIGVGRSYNEQFF
TRBJ2-7,TRBD2,few,TRBV7-9,TGTGCCAGCAGCCTGAGCCAGCTAGCGGACTACGAGCAGTACTTC,CASSLSQLADYEQYF
TRBJ2-1,NA,NA,TRBV4-1,TGCGCCAGCAGCCAAGGAATAGGATTGAGTGAGCAGTTCTTC,CASSQGIGLSEQFF
TRBJ2-5,NA,few,TRBV14,TGTGCCAGCAGCCAAGGGACCCTCTACGGAAGGGAGCTTCAAGAGACCCAGTACTTC,CASSQGTLYGRELQETQYF
TRBJ1-6,NA,few,TRBV4-2,TGTGCCAGCAGCCAACCTACATCACCCCTCCACTTT,CASSQPTSPLHF
TRBJ1-2,NA,many,TRBV2,TGTGCCACCAGAGACCCGGCAGCCTCCGGCTATGGCTACACCTTC,CATRDPAASGYGYTF
TRBJ2-3,TRBD2,few,TRBV4-1,TGCGCCAGCAGCCAACCTCCTAGCGGGTCAAGCACAGATACGCAGTATTTT,CASSQPPSGSSTDTQYF
TRBJ1-1,NA,many,TRBV7-8,TGTGCCAGCAGCTTACGAAGGGGGAACACTGAAGCTTTCTTT,CASSLRRGNTEAFF
TRBJ1-6,TRBD1,NA,TRBV2,TGTGCCAGCAGTGAACAGGGGGCGTTTGATTCACCCCTCCACTTT,CASSEQGAFDSPLHF
TRBJ1-3,NA,few,TRBV6-1,TGTGCCAGCAGGGACCAGGAGTCTGGAAACACCATATATTTT,CASRDQESGNTIYF
TRBJ1-1,NA,many,TRBV18,TGTGCCAGCACCCCGACCGGCCAGGGAACTGAAGCTTTCTTT,CASTPTGQGTEAFF
TRBJ2-7,TRBD2,NA,TRBV5-1,TGCGCCAGCAGCTTTCTAGCGGGGGGAACGGACGAGCAGTACTTC,CASSFLAGGTDEQYF
TRBJ2-2,NA,many,TRBV2,TGTGCCAGCAGTGCGAGGCTGAACACCGGGGAGCTGTTTTTT,CASSARLNTGELFF
TRBJ2-3,TRBD2,NA,TRBV4-1,TGCGCCAGCAGCCAAGTCGGCGCAAAGCGGGGGTTCACAGATACGCAGTATTTT,CASSQVGAKRGFTDTQYF
TRBJ1-6,NA,NA,TRBV9,TGTGCCAGCAGCTTCACAGGGACGGATTCACCCCTCCACTTT,CASSFTGTDSPLHF
TRBJ2-7,TRBD2,NA,TRBV5-5,TGTGCCAGCAGCTTGTCGCTAGCGGGAGAGTACGAGCAGTACTTC,CASSLSLAGEYEQYF
TRBJ2-1,NA,many,TRBV28,TGTGCCAGCAGTTTACGAACCGGGAACCCGGTTTTGGAGCAGTTCTTC,CASSLRTGNPVLEQFF
TRBJ2-7,NA,NA,TRBV30,TGTGCCTGGAAATTTAAGAGCGACTCCTACGAGCAGTACTTC,CAWKFKSDSYEQYF
TRBJ1-1,NA,many,TRBV6-1,TGTGCCAGCAGCGCACCTTCAGCGAGTACTGCTTTCTTT,CASSAPSASTAFF
TRBJ2-3,TRBD2,NA,TRBV6-6,TGTGCCAGCAGTTACTCAGCGGGGGGGGGGACAGATACGCAGTATTTT,CASSYSAGGGTDTQYF